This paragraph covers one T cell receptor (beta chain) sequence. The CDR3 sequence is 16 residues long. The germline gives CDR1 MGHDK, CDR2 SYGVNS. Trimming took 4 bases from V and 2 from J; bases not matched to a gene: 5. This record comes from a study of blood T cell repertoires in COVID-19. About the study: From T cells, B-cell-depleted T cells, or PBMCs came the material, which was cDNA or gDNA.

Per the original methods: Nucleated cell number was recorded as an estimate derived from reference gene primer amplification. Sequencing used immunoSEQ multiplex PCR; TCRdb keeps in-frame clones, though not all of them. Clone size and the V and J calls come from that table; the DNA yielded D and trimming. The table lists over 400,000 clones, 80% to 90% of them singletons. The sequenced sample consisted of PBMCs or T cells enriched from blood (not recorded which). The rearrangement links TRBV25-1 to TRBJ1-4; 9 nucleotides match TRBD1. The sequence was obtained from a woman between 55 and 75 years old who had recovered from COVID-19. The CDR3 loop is CASSAGTGYTNEKLFF. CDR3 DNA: TGTGCCAGCAGTGCCGGGACAGGGTATACTAATGAAAAACTGTTTTTT.